This TCR beta chain appears in the sequencing data of a study of cytomegalovirus exposure and HLA in healthy donors. About the study: About 83 million unique TCRs from HLA-typed donors made up an early data release. General observations from the study: Fewer than 20,000 TCR beta sequences were associated with HLA alleles at 0.05 false discovery rate in a later analysis. A later analysis found that most CMV-associated TCR beta chains appeared HLA-restricted. Presence/absence analyses treated sequencing depth as roughly uniform across donors.

PCR amplification relied on 60 Vbeta primers (plus 13 Jbeta primers). The repertoire was sequenced with immunoSEQ multiplex PCR; TCRdb's copy has only in-frame clones and lacks some. The sample contains 150,000 to 200,000 clones, 70% to 90% of which appear only once. This clone was detected only once. As yet, its antigen is unknown. The CDR3 runs 15 residues. Trimming cost V 5 bases and J 7 bases, with 21 bases left between them. CDR1 is MDHEN and CDR2 is SYDVKM in the germline V gene. The sequenced material came from PBMCs. The chain joins TRBV28 to TRBJ2-7; a possible D gene is TRBD2 (5 bases). This sequence was found in a woman aged 45-59 years in good health and CMV-seronegative. The CDR3 reads CASSLPGGRLWEQYF. CDR3 in DNA: TGTGCCAGCAGTCTCCCCGGAGGACGGCTCTGGGAGCAGTACTTC.